This TCR beta chain was obtained from a study of ipilimumab plus nivolumab after autologous stem cell transplantation. Only in-frame clones appear in the TCRdb table, and some are missing; sequencing was by immunoSEQ multiplex PCR. Of some 87,000 clones in the sample, about 83% were seen once. The CDR3 spans 11 residues. Germline V gene lookup returns CDR1 SGHRS and CDR2 YFSETQ. Trimming removed 4 bases from V and 3 bases from J, with 5 bases in between. Through week 26, nivolumab 3 mg/kg IV was given weeks 1, 4, 7, 10, then biweekly. The chain employs TRBV5-1 and TRBJ2-7; TRBD2 might be the D (5 bases). This TCR derives from a male donor with diffuse large B-cell lymphoma. This material consisted of PBMCs, taken in a trial of ipilimumab plus nivolumab as post-transplant consolidation. CDR3 in DNA: TGCGCCAGCAGCCGGGACTACGAGCAGTACTTC. Translation: CASSRDYEQYF. Together with reference TRBV5-1 and TRBJ2-7, the CDR3 gives the full variable domain: KAGVTQTPRYLIKTRGQQVTLSCSPISGHRSVSWYQQTPGQGLQFLFEYFSETQRNKGNFPGRFSGRQFSNSRSEMNVSTLELGDSALYLCASSRDYEQYFGPGTRLTVT.